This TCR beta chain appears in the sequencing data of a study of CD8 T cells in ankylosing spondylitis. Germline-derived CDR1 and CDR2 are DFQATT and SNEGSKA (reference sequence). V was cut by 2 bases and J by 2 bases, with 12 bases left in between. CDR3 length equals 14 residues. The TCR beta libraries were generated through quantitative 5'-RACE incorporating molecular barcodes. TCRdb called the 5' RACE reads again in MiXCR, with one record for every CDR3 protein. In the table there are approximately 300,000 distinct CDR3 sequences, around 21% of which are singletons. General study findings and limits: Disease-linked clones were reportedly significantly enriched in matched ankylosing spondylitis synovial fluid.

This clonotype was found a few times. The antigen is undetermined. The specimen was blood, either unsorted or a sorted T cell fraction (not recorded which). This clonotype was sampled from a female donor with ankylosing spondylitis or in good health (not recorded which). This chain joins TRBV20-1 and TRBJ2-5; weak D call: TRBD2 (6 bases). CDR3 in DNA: TGCAGTGCTAGACCCCGGGACTTACAAGAGACCCAGTACTTC. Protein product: CSARPRDLQETQYF.